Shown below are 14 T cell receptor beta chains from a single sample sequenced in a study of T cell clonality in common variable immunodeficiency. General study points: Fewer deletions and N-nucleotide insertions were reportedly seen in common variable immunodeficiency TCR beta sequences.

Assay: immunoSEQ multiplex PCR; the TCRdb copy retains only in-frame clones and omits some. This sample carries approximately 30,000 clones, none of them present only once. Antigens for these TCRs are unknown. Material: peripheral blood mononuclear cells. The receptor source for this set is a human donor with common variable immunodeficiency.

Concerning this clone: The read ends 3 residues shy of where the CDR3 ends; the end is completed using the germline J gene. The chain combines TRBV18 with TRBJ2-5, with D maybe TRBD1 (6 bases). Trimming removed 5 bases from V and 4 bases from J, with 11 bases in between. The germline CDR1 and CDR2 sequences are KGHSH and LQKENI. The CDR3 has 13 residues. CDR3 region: CASSTGLGETQYF. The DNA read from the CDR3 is TGTGCCAGCTCAACAGGGTTGGGAGAGACC.

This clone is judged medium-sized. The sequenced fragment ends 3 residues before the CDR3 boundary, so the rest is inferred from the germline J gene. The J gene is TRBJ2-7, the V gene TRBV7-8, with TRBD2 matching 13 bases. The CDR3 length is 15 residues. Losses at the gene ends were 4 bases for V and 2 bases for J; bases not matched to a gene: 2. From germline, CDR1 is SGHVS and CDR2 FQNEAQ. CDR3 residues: CASSSGLAGTYEQYF. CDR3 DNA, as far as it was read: TGTGCCAGCAGCTCGGGACTAGCGGGAACCTACGAG.

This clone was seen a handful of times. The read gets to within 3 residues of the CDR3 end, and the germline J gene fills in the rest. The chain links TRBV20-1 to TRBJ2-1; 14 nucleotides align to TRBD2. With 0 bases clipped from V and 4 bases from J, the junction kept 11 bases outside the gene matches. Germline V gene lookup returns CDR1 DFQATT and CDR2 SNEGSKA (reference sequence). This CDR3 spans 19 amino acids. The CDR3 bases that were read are TGCAGTGCTAGAGATTACTCCGGACTAGCGGGAGGAACATACAATGAG. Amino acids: CSARDYSGLAGGTYNE. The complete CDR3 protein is CSARDYSGLAGGTYNEQFF.

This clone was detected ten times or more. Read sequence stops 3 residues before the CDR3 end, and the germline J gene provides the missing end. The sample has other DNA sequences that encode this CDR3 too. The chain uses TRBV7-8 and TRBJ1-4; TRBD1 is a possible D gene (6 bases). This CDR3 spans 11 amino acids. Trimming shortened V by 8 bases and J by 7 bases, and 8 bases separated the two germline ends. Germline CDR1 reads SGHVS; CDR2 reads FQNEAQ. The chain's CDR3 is CASGQTEKLFF. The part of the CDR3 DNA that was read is TGTGCCAGCGGACAGACTGAAAAA.

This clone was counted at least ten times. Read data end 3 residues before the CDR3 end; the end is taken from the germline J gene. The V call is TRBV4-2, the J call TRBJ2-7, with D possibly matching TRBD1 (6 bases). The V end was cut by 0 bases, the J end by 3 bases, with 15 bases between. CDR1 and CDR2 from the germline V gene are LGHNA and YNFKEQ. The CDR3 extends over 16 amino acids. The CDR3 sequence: CASSQDAAGEFYEQYF. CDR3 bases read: TGTGCCAGCAGCCAAGATGCCGCAGGGGAGTTCTACGAG.

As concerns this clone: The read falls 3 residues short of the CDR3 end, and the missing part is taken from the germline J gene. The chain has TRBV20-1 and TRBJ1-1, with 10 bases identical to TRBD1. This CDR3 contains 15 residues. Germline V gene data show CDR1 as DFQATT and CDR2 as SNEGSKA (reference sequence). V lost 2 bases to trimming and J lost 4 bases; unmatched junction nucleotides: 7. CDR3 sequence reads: CSARTTGTGVTEAFF. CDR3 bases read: TGCAGTGCTAGAACAACCGGGACAGGGGTCACTGAA.

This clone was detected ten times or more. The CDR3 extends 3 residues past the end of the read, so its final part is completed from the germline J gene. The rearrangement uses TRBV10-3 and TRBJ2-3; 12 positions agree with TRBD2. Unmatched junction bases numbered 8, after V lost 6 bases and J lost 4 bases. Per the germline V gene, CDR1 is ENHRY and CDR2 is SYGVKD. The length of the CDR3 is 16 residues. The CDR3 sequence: CAIRSTSGRFSDTQYF. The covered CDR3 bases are TGTGCCATCAGGAGTACTAGCGGGAGGTTCTCAGATACG.

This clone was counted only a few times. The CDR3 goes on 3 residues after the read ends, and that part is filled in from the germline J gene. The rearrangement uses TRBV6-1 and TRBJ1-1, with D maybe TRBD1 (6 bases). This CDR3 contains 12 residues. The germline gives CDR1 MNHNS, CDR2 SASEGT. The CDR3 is CASSADSLKAFF. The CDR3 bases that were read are TGTGCCAGCAGTGCGGACAGCCTCAAA.

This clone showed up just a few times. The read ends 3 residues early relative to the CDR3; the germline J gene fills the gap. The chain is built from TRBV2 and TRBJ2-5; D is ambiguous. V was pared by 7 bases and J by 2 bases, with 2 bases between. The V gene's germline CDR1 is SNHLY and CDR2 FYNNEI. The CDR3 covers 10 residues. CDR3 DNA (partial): TGTGCCAGCACTCAAGAGACC. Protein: CASTQET. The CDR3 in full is CASTQETQYF.

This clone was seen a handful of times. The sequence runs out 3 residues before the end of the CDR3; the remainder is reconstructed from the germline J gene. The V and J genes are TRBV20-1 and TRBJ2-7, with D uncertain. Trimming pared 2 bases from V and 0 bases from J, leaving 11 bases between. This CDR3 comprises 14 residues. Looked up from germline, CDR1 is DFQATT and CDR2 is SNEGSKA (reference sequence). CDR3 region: CSARKLVSSYEQYF. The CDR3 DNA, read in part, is TGCAGTGCTAGAAAGCTAGTTTCCTCCTACGAG.

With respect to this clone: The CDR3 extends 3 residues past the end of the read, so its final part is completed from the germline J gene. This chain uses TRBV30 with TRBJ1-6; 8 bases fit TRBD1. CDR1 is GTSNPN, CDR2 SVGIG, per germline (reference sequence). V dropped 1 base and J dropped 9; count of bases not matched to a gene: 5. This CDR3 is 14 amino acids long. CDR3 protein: CAWSGRGQSSPLHF. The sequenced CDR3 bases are TGTGCCTGGAGTGGCAGGGGGCAGAGTTCACCC. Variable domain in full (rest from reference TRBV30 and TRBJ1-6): SQTIHQWPATLVQPVGSPLSLECTVEGTSNPNLYWYRQAAGRGLQLLFYSVGIGQISSEVPQNLSASRPQDRQFILSSKKLLLSDSGFYLCAWSGRGQSSPLHFGNGTRLTVT.

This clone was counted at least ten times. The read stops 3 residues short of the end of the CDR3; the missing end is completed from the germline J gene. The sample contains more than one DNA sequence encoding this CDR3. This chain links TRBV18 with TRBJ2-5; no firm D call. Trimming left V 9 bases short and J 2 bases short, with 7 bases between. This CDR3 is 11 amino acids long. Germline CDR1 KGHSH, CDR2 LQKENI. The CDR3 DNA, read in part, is TGTGCCAGTTCATCACAAGAGACC. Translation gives CASSSQET. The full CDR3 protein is CASSSQETQYF.

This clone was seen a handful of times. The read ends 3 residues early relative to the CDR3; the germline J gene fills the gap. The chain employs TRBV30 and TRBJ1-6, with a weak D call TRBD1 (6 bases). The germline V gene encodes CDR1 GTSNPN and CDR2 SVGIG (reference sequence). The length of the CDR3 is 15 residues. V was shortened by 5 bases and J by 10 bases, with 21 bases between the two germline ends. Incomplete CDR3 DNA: TGTGCCTGGGGGGGGGCCGCTCTGGGAAGGTCACCC. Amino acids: CAWGGAALGRSP. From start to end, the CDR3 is CAWGGAALGRSPLHF.

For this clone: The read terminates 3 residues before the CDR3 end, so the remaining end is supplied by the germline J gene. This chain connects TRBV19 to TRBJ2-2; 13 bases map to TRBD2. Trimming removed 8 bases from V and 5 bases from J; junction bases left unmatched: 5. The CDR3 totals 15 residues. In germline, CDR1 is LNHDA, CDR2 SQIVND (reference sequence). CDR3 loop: CASAGLAGVTGELFF. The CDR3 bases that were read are TGTGCCAGTGCCGGACTAGCGGGAGTTACCGGGGAG. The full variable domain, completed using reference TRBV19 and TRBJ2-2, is DGGITQSPKYLFRKEGQNVTLSCEQNLNHDAMYWYRQDPGQGLRLIYYSQIVNDFQKGDIAEGYSVSREKKESFPLTVTSAQKNPTAFYLCASAGLAGVTGELFFGEGSRLTVL.